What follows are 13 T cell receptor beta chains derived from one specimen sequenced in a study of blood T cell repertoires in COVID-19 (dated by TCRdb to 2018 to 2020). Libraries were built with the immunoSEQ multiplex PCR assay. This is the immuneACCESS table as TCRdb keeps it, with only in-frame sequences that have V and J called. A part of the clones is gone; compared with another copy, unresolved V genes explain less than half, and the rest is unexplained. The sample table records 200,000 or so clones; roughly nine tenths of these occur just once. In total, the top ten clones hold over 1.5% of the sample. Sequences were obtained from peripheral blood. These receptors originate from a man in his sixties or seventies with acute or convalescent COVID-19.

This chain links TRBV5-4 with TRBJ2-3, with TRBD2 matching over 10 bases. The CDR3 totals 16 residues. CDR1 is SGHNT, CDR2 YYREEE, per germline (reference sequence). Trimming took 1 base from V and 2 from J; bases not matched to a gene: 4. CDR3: CASSLWTSGFTDTQYF. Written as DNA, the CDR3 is TGTGCCAGCAGCTTGTGGACTAGCGGATTCACAGATACGCAGTATTTT. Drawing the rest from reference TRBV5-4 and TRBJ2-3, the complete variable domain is ETGVTQSPTHLIKTRGQQVTLRCSSQSGHNTVSWYQQALGQGPQFIFQYYREEENGRGNFPPRFSGLQFPNYSSELNVNALELDDSALYLCASSLWTSGFTDTQYFGPGTRLTVL.

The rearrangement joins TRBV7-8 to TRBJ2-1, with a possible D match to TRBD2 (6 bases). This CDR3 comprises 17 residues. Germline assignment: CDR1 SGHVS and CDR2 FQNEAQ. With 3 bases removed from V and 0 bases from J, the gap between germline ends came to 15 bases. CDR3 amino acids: CASSLVLAPSSYNEQFF. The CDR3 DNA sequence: TGTGCCAGCAGCTTGGTACTAGCACCGAGCTCCTACAATGAGCAGTTCTTC.

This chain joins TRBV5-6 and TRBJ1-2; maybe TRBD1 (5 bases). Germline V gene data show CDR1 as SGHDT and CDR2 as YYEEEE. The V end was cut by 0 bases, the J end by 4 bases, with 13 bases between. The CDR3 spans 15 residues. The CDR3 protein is CASSLVAGRTYGYTF. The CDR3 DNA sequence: TGTGCCAGCAGCTTGGTCGCAGGGAGGACCTATGGCTACACCTTC.

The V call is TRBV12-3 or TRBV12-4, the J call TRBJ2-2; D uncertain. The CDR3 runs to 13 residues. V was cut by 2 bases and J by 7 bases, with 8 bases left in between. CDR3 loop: CASSLSSIGELFF. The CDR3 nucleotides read TGTGCCAGCAGTTTAAGTTCTATCGGGGAGCTGTTTTTT.

The CDR3 DNA is TGTGCCATCAGCCTGACTAGTAATGAGCAGTTCTTC. Translating gives CAISLTSNEQFF. The rearrangement joins TRBV10-3 to TRBJ2-1, with D possibly TRBD2 on 6 matching bases. V was cut by 6 bases and J by 7 bases, with 10 bases left in between. CDR3 size: 12 residues. Germline V lookup: CDR1 ENHRY, CDR2 SYGVKD.

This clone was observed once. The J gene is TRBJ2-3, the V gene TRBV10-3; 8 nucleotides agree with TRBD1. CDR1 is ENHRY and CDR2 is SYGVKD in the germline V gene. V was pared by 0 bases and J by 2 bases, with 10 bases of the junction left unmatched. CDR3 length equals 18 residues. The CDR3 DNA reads TGTGCCATCAGTGAGTCGATAAGGCAGGGGGCTAACACAGATACGCAGTATTTT. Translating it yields CAISESIRQGANTDTQYF.

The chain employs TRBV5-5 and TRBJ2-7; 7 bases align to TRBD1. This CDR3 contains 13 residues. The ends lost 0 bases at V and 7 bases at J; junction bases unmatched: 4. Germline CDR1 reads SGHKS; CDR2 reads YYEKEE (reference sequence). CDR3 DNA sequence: TGTGCCAGCAGCTTGGCCGGCAGGGGGGAGCAGTACTTC. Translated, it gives CASSLAGRGEQYF.

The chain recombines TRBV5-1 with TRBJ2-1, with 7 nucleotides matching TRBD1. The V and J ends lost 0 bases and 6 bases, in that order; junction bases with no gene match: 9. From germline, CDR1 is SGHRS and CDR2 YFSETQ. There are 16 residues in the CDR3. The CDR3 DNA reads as TGCGCCAGCAGCTTGGGGGTACAGGGGTACAGCAATGAGCAGTTCTTC. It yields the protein CASSLGVQGYSNEQFF.

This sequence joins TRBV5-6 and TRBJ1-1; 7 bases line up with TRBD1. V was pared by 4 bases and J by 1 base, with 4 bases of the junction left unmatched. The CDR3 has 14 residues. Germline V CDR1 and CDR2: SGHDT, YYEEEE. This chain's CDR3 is CASSRGTENTEAFF. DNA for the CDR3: TGTGCCAGCAGCCGAGGGACAGAGAACACTGAAGCTTTCTTT. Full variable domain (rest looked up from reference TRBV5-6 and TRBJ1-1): DAGVTQSPTHLIKTRGQQVTLRCSPKSGHDTVSWYQQALGQGPQFIFQYYEEEERQRGNFPDRFSGHQFPNYSSELNVNALLLGDSALYLCASSRGTENTEAFFGQGTRLTVV.

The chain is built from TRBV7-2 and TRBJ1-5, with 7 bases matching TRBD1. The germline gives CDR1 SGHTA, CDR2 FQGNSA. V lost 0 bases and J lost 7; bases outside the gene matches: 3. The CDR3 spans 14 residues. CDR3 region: CASSLAGTVQPQHF. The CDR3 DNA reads TGTGCCAGCAGCTTAGCGGGGACAGTCCAGCCCCAGCATTTT.

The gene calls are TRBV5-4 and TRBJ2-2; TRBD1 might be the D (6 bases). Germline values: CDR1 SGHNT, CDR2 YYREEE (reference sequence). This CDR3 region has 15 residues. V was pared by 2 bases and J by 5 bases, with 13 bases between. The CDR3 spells CASSLGGESTGELFF. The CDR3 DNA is TGTGCCAGCAGCTTAGGGGGAGAAAGTACCGGGGAGCTGTTTTTT.

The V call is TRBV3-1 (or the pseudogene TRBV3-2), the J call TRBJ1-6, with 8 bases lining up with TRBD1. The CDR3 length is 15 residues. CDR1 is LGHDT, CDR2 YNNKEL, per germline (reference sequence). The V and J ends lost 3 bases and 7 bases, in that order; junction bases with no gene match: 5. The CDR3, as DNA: TGTGCCAGCAGCCACGGCGGACAGGGCAATTCACCCCTCCACTTT. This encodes CASSHGGQGNSPLHF.

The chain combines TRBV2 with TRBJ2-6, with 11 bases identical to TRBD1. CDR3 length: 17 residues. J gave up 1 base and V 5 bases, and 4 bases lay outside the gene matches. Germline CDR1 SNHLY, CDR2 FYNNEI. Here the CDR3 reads CASSKGTGGSGANVLTF. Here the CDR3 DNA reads TGTGCCAGCAGTAAGGGGACAGGGGGGTCTGGGGCCAACGTCCTGACTTTC.